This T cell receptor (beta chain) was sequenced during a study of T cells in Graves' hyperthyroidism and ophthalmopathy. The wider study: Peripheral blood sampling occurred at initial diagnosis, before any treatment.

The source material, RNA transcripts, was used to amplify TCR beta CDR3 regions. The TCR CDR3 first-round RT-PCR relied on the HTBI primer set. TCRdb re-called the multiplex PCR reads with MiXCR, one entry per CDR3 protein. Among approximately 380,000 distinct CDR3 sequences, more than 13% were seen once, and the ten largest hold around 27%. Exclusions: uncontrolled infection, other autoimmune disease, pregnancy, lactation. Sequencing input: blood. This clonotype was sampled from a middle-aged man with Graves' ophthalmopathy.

CDR3 region: CSARGTGGGEKLFF. The CDR3 nucleotides read TGCAGTGCTAGAGGGACAGGGGGCGGTGAAAAACTGTTTTTT. This rearrangement joins TRBV20-1 to TRBJ1-4, with 11 positions matching TRBD1. CDR1 DFQATT and CDR2 SNEGSKA come from the germline V gene (reference sequence). This CDR3 has 14 amino acids. V lost 1 base to trimming and J lost 7 bases; unmatched junction nucleotides: 2.